This entry is about one TCR beta chain. Its antigen is as yet unknown. The sample is drawn from a study of monozygotic twins with inflammatory bowel disease. Germline-derived CDR1 and CDR2 are LGHNA and YSLEER. The CDR3 sequence is 15 residues long. The study, taken as a whole, reports: Among IBD patients, TCRbeta diversity (inverse Simpson) was lower than in healthy co-twins. Individual T cell subtypes were not distinguishable.

The quantity of total RNA per TCR library was about 3,700 ng. Added by template switching were UMIs that each held a 6-nucleotide sample barcode. TCRdb reworked the 5' RACE reads into one entry per CDR3 protein, no DNA. This repertoire includes 350,000 to 400,000 distinct CDR3 sequences. This chain links TRBV4-3 with TRBJ1-4; as DNA is missing, the TRBD1 call by TCRdb cannot be tested. The source is a human donor with ulcerative colitis or Crohn's disease, or a healthy co-twin of an affected twin (not recorded which). Sequenced: blood. This CDR3 is CASSLIRGTNEKLFF.